The T cell receptor (beta chain) under discussion was sequenced for a study of Graves' ophthalmopathy and Graves' hyperthyroidism (dated by TCRdb to the late 2010s). For the wider study: Peripheral blood was collected before any treatment was given, at the time of initial diagnosis. TCR beta repertoire signatures were used to distinguish Graves' ophthalmopathy from Graves' hyperthyroidism and to predict progression to ophthalmopathy. In a handful of hyperthyroidism patients, the T-cell repertoire of thyroid tissue was compared with the T-cell repertoire of blood. To explore V-J signatures that separate ophthalmopathy from hyperthyroidism, a discovery set of about a hundred patients was enrolled, consisting of about 43 with ophthalmopathy and fewer than 60 with stable hyperthyroidism. For independent validation, a separate cohort was made up of around 19 hyperthyroidism patients plus 17 patients who later progressed from hyperthyroidism to ophthalmopathy. In total, 135 blood samples were TCR-sequenced: 40 to 45 ophthalmopathy, over 70 hyperthyroidism and approximately 17 hyperthyroidism-to-ophthalmopathy patients. Once sampling was done, hyperthyroidism patients were given methimazole at a starting dose of 30 mg daily, while ophthalmopathy patients were given high-dose intravenous methylprednisolone. Overall results and qualifications from the work: In validation, the model predicted ophthalmopathy progression with 70.59% sensitivity and 72% to 80% specificity; around twelve predicted patients were CT-confirmed with GO in a median of about 6.2 months. No statistical method was used to predetermine the sample size, and group allocation was not hidden from the investigators. In cross-validation, the 13-signature model distinguished ophthalmopathy from stable hyperthyroidism with around 90% sensitivity and approximately 81% specificity, while in the test set the corresponding values were around 79% and 71%. Most of the expanded thyroid clonotypes with a frequency above 0.001 were also detected in blood, and it was suggested that the thyroid immune response may be reflected by blood repertoires.

TCR beta CDR3 regions were amplified from RNA transcripts for repertoire sequencing. The first round was an RT-PCR using HTBI primers with the Qiagen OneStep RT-PCR kit, and this first round was followed by a second-round multiplex PCR, then size selection and purification. Libraries were sequenced on an Illumina HiSeq2000 using paired-end 100 bp reads. In the original analysis: SOAPnuke was used to process the reads, removing any read that contained adapters or uncalled bases, had a mean Phred below 15, or lacked an exact match to the constant primer or identifier. High-quality paired reads were merged with COPE v1.2.5. Unique nucleotide sequences were defined as clonotypes and aligned to IMGT TRB V, D and J references using MiTCR v1.1. The analysis was limited to V-J combinations with a frequency above 0.0001, which together covered more than 98% of repertoires. A TCR clonal expansion and chaos score per V-J combination was defined as the ratio of F50 clonal expansion to chaos observed in the TCRdist matrix. Welch's t-statistics and random forest were used to narrow the features down to roughly twelve V-J combinations, which were then fed into a naive Bayes classifier. Thyroid-blood repertoire similarity was quantified with the Morisita-Horn index. TCRdb ran its own pipeline on the public reads, namely fastp trimming at Q25 and MiXCR clone calling, and kept in-frame beta chains. Rows with one shared CDR3 protein collapse into an entry with the most common genes and DNA. The V and J calls and clone size come from TCRdb's table, not from the authors' own analysis. For this sample there are 650,000 to 900,000 distinct CDR3 sequences; 35% to 50% appear just once. The leading ten clones occupy less than 55% of the sample.

The ophthalmopathy patients had moderately to severely active disease, with a Clinical Activity Score of 3 or higher, a NOSPECS grade of 4 or higher, and a disease duration of less than 3 months. Anyone with other autoimmune diseases, uncontrolled infections, pregnancy or lactation was excluded from the study. Clinical symptoms, serum thyroxine, TRAb, thyroid ultrasound and orbital computed tomography formed the basis of the diagnosis. PBMCs were isolated from about 9 ml of fresh peripheral blood by Ficoll-Paque density gradient centrifugation. Total RNA was extracted using Trizol reagent, and RNA quality was checked on an Agilent 2100 Bioanalyzer. Remarks on this clonotype: The specificity of this receptor is unknown. Compared with germline, one end of the junction differs, possibly owing to a read error.

The germline V gene yields ENHRY for CDR1 and SYGVKD for CDR2. Including the terminal cysteine and phenylalanine, the CDR3 comprises 14 residues. Only the CDR3 portion is preserved as DNA: 42 bases, with reading frame beginning at the first base. The receptor was isolated from an adult man with Graves' ophthalmopathy. Sequencing input: peripheral blood. The chain is encoded by TRBV10-3 joined to TRBJ1-1, with 7 bases in between that match TRBD1. The DNA sequence follows: TGTGCCAGCAGTCGACAGGGAGAGAACATTGAAGCTTTCTTT. Translated, it reads CASSRQGENIEAFF.